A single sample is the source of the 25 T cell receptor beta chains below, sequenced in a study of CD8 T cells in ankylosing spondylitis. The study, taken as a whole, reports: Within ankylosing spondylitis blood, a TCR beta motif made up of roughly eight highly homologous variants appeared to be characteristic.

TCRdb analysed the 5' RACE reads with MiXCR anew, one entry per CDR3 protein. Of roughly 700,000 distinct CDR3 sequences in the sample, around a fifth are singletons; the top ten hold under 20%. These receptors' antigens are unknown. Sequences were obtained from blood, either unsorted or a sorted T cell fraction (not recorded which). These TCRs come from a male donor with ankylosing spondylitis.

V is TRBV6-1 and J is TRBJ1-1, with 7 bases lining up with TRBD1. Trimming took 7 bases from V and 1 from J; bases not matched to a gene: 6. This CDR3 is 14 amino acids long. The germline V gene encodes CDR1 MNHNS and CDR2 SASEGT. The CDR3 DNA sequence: TGTGCCAGCACCCCGGACAGGACGAACACTGAAGCTTTCTTT. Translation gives CASTPDRTNTEAFF.

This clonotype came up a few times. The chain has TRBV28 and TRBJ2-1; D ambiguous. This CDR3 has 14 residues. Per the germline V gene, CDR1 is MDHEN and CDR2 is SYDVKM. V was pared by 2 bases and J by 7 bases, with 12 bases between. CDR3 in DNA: TGTGCCAGCAGTTTAAGGCTAGTCTCGAATGAGCAGTTCTTC. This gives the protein CASSLRLVSNEQFF.

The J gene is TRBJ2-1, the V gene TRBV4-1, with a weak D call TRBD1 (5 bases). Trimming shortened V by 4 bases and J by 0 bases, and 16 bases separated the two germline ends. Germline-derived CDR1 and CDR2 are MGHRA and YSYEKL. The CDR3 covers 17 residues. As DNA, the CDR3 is TGCGCCAGCAGCCTTTGGGTAGGGGCCCGCTCCTACAATGAGCAGTTCTTC. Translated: CASSLWVGARSYNEQFF.

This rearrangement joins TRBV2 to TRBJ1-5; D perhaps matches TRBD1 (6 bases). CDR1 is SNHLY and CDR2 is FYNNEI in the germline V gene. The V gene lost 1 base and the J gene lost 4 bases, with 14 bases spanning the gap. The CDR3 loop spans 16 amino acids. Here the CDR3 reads CASSEGAGVVNQPQHF. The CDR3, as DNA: TGTGCCAGCAGTGAAGGGGCAGGGGTGGTTAATCAGCCCCAGCATTTT.

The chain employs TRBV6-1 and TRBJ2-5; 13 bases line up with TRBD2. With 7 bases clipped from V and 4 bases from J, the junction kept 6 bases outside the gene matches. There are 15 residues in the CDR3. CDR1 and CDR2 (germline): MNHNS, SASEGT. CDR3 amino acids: CASTELAGGPETQYF. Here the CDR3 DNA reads TGTGCCAGCACCGAACTAGCGGGGGGGCCAGAGACCCAGTACTTC.

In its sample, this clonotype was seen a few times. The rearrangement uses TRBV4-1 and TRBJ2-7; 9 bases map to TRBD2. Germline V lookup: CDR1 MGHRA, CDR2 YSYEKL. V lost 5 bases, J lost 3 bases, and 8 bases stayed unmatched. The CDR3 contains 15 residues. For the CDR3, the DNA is TGCGCCAGCAGCGAAAGAACTAGCGGGTACTACGAGCAGTACTTC. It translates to CASSERTSGYYEQYF.

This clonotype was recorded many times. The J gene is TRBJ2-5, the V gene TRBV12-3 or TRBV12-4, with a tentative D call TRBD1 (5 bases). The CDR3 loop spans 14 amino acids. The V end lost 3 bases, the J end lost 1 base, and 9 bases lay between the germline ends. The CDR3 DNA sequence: TGTGCCAGCAGTTTCGGCGACAGCCAAGAGACCCAGTACTTC. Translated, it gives CASSFGDSQETQYF.

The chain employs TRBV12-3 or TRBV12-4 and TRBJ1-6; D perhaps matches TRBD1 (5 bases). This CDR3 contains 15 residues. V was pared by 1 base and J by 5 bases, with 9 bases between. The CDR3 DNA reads TGTGCCAGCAGTTTAGTGGGACCGGATAATTCACCCCTCCACTTT. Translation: CASSLVGPDNSPLHF.

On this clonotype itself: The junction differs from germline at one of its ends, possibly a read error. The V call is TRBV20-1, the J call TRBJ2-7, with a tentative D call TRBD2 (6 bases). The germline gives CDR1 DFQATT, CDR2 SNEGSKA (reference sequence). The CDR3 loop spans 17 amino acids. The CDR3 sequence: CSARDVTSPKNFYEQYF. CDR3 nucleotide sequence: TGCAGTGCTCGAGACGTAACTAGCCCGAAGAACTTCTACGAGCAGTACTTC.

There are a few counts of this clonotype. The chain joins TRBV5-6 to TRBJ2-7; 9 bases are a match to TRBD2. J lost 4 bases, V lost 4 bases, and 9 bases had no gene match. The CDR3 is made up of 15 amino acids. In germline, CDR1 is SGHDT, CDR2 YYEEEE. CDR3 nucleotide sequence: TGTGCCAGCAGCCTAGGCGCTAGCGGGGTTTACGAGCAGTACTTC. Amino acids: CASSLGASGVYEQYF.

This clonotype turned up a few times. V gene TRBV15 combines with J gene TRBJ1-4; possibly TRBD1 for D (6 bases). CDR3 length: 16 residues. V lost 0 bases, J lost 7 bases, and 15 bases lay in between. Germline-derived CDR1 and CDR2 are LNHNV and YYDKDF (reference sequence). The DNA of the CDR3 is TGTGCCACCAGCAGAGAGGCGCCGGGACAAACTGAAAAACTGTTTTTT. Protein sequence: CATSREAPGQTEKLFF. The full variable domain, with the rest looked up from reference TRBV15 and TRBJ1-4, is DAMVIQNPRYQVTQFGKPVTLSCSQTLNHNVMYWYQQKSSQAPKLLFHYYDKDFNNEADTPDNFQSRRPNTSFCFLDIRSPGLGDTAMYLCATSREAPGQTEKLFFGSGTQLSVL.

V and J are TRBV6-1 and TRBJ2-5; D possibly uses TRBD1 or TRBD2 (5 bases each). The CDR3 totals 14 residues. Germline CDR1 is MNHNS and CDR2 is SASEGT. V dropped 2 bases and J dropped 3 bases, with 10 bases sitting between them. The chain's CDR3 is CASSEMGRKETQYF. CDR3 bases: TGTGCCAGCAGTGAAATGGGACGAAAAGAGACCCAGTACTTC.

The CDR3 DNA reads TGTGCCAGCAGTTTATATGCGGGCACCAATCAGCCCCAGCATTTT. It codes for CASSLYAGTNQPQHF. The V gene is TRBV27, the J gene TRBJ1-5; no clear D. The V end was cut by 1 base, the J end by 3 bases, with 10 bases between. This CDR3 spans 15 amino acids. The germline V gene encodes CDR1 MNHEY and CDR2 SMNVEV (reference sequence).

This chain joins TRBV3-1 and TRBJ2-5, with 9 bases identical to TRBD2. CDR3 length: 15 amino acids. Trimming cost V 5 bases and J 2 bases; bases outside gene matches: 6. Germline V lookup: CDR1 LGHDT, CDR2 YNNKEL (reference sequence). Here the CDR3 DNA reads TGTGCCAGCAGCTATGGTCTAGCGGGGCAAGAGACCCAGTACTTC. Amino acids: CASSYGLAGQETQYF.

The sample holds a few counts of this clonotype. DNA of the CDR3: TGCGCCAGCGCCGTGAGCAGCAACATAAATGGCTACACCTTC. It translates to CASAVSSNINGYTF. V is TRBV5-1 and J is TRBJ1-2; no definite D call. The CDR3 is 14 amino acids. CDR1 SGHRS and CDR2 YFSETQ come from the germline V gene. The V end was cut by 7 bases, the J end by 6 bases, with 19 bases between. Combining the CDR3 with reference TRBV5-1 and TRBJ1-2 gives the whole variable domain KAGVTQTPRYLIKTRGQQVTLSCSPISGHRSVSWYQQTPGQGLQFLFEYFSETQRNKGNFPGRFSGRQFSNSRSEMNVSTLELGDSALYLCASAVSSNINGYTFGSGTRLTVV.

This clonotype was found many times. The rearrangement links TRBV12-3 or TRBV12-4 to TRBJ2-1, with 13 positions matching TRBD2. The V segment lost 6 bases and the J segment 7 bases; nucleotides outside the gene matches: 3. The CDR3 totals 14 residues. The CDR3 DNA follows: TGTGCCAGCAGCGGGACTAGCGGGGAAAATGAGCAGTTCTTC. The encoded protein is CASSGTSGENEQFF.

The CDR3 protein is CSTRQWTTDTQYF. CDR3 nucleotide sequence: TGCAGCACCCGACAGTGGACGACAGATACGCAGTATTTT. V usage is TRBV29-1 and J usage is TRBJ2-3; D may be TRBD1 (5 bases). The CDR3 runs 13 residues. Trimming removed 8 bases from V and 3 bases from J, with 15 bases in between. Germline V gives CDR1 SQVTM, CDR2 ANQGSEA.

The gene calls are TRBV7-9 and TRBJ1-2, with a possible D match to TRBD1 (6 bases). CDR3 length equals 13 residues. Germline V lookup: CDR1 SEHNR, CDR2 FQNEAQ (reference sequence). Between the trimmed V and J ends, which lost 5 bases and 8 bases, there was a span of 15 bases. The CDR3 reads CASSAGVSGGYTF. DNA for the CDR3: TGTGCCAGCAGCGCAGGGGTATCTGGCGGCTACACCTTC.

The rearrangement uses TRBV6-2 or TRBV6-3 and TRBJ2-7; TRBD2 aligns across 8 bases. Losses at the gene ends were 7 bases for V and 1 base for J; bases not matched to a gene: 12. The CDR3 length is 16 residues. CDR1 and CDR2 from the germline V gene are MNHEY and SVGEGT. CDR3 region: CASTSGGDEWSYEQYF. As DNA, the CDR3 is TGTGCCAGCACCTCCGGGGGGGACGAATGGTCCTACGAGCAGTACTTC.

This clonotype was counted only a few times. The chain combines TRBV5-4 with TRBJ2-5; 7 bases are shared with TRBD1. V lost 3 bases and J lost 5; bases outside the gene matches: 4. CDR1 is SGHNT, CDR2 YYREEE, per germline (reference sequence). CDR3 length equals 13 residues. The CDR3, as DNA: TGTGCCAGCAGCTCCGGACAGGAGGAGACCCAGTACTTC. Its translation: CASSSGQEETQYF.

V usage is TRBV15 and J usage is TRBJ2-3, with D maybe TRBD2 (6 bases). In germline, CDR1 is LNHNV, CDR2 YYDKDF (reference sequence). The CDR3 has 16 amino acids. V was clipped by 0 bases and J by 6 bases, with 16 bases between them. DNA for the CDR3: TGTGCCACCAGCAGAGATCGGCTAGGAGGGGTCGATACGCAGTATTTT. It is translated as CATSRDRLGGVDTQYF.

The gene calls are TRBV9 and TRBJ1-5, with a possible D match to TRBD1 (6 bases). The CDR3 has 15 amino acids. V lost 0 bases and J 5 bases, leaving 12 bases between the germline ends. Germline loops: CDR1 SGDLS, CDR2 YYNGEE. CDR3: CASSVGGRGDQPQHF. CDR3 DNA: TGTGCCAGCAGCGTAGGGGGGCGGGGAGATCAGCCCCAGCATTTT.

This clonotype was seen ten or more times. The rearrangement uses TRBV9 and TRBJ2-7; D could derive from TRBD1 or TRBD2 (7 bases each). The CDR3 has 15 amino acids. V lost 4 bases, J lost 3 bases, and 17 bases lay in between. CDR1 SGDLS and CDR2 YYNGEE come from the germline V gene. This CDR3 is CASSPRTGEGYEQYF. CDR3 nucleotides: TGTGCCAGCAGCCCTAGAACAGGGGAGGGCTACGAGCAGTACTTC.

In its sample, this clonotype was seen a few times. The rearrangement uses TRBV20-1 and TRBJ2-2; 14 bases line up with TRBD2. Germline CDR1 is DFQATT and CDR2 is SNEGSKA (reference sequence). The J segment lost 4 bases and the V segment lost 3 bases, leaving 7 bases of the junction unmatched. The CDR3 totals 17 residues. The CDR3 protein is CSARAGTSGRGTGELFF. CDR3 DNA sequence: TGCAGTGCTAGGGCCGGGACTAGCGGGAGAGGCACCGGGGAGCTGTTTTTT.

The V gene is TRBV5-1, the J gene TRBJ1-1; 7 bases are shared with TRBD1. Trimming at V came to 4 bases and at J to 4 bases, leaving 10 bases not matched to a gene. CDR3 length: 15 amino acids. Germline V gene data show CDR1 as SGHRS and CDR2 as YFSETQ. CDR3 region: CASSPGQPGATEAFF. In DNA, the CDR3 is TGCGCCAGCAGCCCGGGACAGCCAGGGGCCACTGAAGCTTTCTTT. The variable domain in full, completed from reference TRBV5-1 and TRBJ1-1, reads KAGVTQTPRYLIKTRGQQVTLSCSPISGHRSVSWYQQTPGQGLQFLFEYFSETQRNKGNFPGRFSGRQFSNSRSEMNVSTLELGDSALYLCASSPGQPGATEAFFGQGTRLTVV.